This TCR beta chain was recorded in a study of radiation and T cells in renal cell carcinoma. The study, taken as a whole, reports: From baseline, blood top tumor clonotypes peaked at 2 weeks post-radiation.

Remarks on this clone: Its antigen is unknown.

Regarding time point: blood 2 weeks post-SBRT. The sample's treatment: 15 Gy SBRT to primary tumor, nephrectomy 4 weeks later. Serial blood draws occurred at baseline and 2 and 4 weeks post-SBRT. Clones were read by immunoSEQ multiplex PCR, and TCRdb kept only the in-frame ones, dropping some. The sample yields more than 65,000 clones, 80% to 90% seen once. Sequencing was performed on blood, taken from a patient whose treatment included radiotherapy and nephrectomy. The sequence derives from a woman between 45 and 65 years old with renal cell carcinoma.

CDR3 residues: CASSLGVLNQPQHF. In DNA, the CDR3 is TGTGCCAGCAGCTTAGGCGTACTCAATCAGCCCCAGCATTTT. The gene calls are TRBV11-2 and TRBJ1-5; D not certain. The germline V gene encodes CDR1 SGHAT and CDR2 FQNNGV. The V gene lost 1 base and the J gene lost 3 bases, with 7 bases spanning the gap. CDR3 length: 14 residues.